This T cell receptor beta chain appears in the sequencing data of a study of blood T cells in healthy people across ages. This clonotype was counted only a few times. It was with a sample-barcoded 5' primer and a J-beta primer mix that a second PCR of roughly 7 to 12 cycles was run. Each single sample gave us at least 3 million CDR3-containing paired-end reads. TCRdb reanalysed the 5' RACE reads using MiXCR and keeps one entry per CDR3 protein. The data contain under 2,000,000 distinct CDR3 sequences, roughly 49% of them singletons. V gave up 6 bases and J gave up 4 bases; unmatched junction bases: 8. Germline V CDR1 and CDR2: SQVTM, ANQGSEA. The CDR3 is 14 residues long.

This TCR derives from a woman aged 40 to 50 in good health. J is TRBJ2-7 and V is TRBV29-1, with 11 bases fitting TRBD1. The sequenced sample was blood. CDR3: CSVAGQGDSYEQYF. As DNA, the CDR3 is TGCAGCGTGGCGGGACAGGGGGATTCTTACGAGCAGTACTTC.